The source of this T cell receptor beta chain is a study of T cells after posttransplantation cyclophosphamide. Study findings and constraints: Later post-transplant blood repertoires were often dominated by donor CD8+ memory clones. Tissue-infiltrating T cells from skin or gut overlapped little with blood T cells.

Germline CDR1 and CDR2: MNHNY and SVGAGI (reference sequence). V was clipped by 4 bases and J by 2 bases, with 14 bases between them. This CDR3 is 15 amino acids long. Comment on this clone: Its target is unknown.

This related bone marrow graft donor gave peripheral blood on the day of marrow donation. Method: immunoSEQ multiplex PCR; TCRdb's copy keeps in-frame clones and lacks some. Here the sample spans tens of thousands of clones, more than 80% being singletons. The specimen was PBMCs. The source of this sequence is a man in his fifties or sixties. The V and J genes are TRBV6-6 and TRBJ1-1, with TRBD1 as a possible D gene (6 bases). CDR3 sequence reads: CASSFRTADNTEAFF. The DNA of the CDR3 is TGTGCCAGCAGTTTTAGGACAGCCGATAACACTGAAGCTTTCTTT.